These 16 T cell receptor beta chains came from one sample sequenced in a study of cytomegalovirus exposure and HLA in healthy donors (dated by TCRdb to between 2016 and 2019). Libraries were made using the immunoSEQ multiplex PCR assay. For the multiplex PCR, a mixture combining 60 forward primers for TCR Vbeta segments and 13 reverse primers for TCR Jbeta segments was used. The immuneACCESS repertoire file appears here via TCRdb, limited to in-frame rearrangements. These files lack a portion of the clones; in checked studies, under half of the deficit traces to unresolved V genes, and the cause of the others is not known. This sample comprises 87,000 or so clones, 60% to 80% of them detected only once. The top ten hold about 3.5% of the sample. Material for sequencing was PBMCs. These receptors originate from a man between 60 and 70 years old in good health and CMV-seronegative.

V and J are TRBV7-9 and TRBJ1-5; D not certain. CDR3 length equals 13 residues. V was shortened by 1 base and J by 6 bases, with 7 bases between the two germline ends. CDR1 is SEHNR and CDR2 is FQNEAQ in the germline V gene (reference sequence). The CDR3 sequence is CASSLDVGQPQHF. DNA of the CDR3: TGTGCCAGCAGCTTAGACGTCGGTCAGCCCCAGCATTTT.

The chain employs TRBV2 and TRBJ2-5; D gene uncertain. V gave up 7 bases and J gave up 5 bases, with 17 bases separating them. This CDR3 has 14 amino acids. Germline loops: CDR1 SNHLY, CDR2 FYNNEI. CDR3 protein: CASTYSVGGETQYF. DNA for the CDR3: TGTGCCAGCACCTATTCAGTAGGCGGTGAGACCCAGTACTTC.

Written as DNA, the CDR3 is TGTGCCAGCAGCGTAGACAGGGCTAGCACAGATACGCAGTATTTT. This codes for CASSVDRASTDTQYF. The gene calls are TRBV6-4 and TRBJ2-3, with 7 bases matching TRBD1. The CDR3 has 15 residues. The trim removed 6 bases at V and 0 bases at J, leaving 6 bases unmatched. Per the germline V gene, CDR1 is MRHNA and CDR2 is SNTAGT.

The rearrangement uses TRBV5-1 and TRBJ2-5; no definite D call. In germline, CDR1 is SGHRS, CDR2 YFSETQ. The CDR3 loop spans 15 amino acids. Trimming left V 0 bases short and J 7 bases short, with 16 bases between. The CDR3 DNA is TGCGCCAGCAGCTTGGGAGGCCCCGCGGTTGGGACCCAGTACTTC. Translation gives CASSLGGPAVGTQYF.

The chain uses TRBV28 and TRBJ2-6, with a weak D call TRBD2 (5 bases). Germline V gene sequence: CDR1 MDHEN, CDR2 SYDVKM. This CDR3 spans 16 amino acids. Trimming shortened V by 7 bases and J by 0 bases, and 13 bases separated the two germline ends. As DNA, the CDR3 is TGTGCCAGCACCCCCCGAGCGGACTCTGGGGCCAACGTCCTGACTTTC. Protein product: CASTPRADSGANVLTF.

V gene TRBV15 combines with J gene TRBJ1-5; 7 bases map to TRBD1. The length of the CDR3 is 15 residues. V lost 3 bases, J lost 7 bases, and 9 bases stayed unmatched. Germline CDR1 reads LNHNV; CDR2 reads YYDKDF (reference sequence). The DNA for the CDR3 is TGTGCCACCAGCAGGCTCGACAGGGATGGGCAGCCCCAGCATTTT. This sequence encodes CATSRLDRDGQPQHF.

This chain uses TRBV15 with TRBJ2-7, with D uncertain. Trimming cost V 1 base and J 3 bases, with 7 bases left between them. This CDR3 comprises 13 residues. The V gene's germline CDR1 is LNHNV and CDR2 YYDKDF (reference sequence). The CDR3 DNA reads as TGTGCCACCAGCAGAGTTGGAGTCTACGAGCAGTACTTC. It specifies CATSRVGVYEQYF. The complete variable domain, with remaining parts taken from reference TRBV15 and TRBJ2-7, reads DAMVIQNPRYQVTQFGKPVTLSCSQTLNHNVMYWYQQKSSQAPKLLFHYYDKDFNNEADTPDNFQSRRPNTSFCFLDIRSPGLGDTAMYLCATSRVGVYEQYFGPGTRLTVT.

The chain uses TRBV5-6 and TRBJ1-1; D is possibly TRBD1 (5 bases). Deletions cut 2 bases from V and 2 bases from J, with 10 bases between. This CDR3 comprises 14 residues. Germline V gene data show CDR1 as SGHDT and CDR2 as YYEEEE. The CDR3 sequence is CASSFKGYNTEAFF. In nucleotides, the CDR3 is TGTGCCAGCAGCTTTAAGGGGTACAACACTGAAGCTTTCTTT.

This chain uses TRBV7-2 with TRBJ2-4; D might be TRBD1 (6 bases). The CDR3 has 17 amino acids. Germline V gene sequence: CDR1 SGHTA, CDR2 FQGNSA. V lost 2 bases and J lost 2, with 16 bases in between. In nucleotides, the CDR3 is TGTGCCAGCAGCTTAATATCAGGGGCTGTGACCAAAAACATTCAGTACTTC. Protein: CASSLISGAVTKNIQYF. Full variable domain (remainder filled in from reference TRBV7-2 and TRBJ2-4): GAGVSQSPSNKVTEKGKDVELRCDPISGHTALYWYRQSLGQGLEFLIYFQGNSAPDKSGLPSDRFSAERTGGSVSTLTIQRTQQEDSAVYLCASSLISGAVTKNIQYFGAGTRLSVL.

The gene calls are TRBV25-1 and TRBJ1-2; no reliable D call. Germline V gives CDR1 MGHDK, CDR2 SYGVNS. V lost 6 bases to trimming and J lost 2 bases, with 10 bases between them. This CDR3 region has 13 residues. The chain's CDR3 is CASSPHLNYGYTF. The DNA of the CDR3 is TGTGCCAGCAGCCCTCACCTAAACTATGGCTACACCTTC.

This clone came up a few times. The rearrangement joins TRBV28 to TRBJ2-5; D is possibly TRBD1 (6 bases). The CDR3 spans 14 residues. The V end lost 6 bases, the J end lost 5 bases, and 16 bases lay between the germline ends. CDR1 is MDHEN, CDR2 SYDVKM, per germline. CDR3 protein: CASSRQASRETQYF. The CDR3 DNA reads TGTGCCAGCAGCCGACAGGCCTCTAGGGAGACCCAGTACTTC.

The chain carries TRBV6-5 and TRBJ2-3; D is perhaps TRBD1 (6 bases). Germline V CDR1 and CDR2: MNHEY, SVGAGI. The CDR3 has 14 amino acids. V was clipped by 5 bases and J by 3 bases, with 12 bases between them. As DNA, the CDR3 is TGTGCCAGCAGTAGGGCAGGGGAGACAGATACGCAGTATTTT. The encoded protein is CASSRAGETDTQYF.

The CDR3 nucleotides are TGTGCCAGTAGTACGGCTAGGACAGGGAAGGACGAGCAGTACTTC. Encoded protein: CASSTARTGKDEQYF. This chain joins TRBV19 and TRBJ2-7; 8 nucleotides align to TRBD1. Germline CDR1 LNHDA, CDR2 SQIVND (reference sequence). The CDR3 length is 15 residues. V was pared by 4 bases and J by 5 bases, with 10 bases of the junction left unmatched.

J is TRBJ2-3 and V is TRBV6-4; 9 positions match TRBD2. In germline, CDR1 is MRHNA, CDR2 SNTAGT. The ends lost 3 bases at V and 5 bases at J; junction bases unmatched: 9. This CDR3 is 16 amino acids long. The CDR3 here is CASSEAAGGRGDTQYF. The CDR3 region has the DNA TGTGCCAGCAGTGAGGCGGCGGGGGGGCGCGGAGATACGCAGTATTTT.

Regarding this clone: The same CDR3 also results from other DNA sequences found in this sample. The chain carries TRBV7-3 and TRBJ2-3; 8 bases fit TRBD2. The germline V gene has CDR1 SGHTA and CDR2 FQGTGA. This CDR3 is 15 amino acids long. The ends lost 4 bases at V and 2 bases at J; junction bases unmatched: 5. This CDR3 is CASSSSGGPTDTQYF. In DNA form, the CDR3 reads TGTGCCAGCAGCTCGAGCGGGGGCCCCACAGATACGCAGTATTTT.

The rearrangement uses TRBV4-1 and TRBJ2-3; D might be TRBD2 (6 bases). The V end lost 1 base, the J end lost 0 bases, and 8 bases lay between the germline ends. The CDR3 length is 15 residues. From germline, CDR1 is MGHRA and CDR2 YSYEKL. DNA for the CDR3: TGCGCCAGCAGCCAAGGGGCGGGAAGCACAGATACGCAGTATTTT. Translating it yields CASSQGAGSTDTQYF.